Listed below are T cell receptor beta chains from one sample, sequenced in a study of shared clonotypes between healthy human individuals. Data came from immunoSEQ multiplex PCR; TCRdb stores just in-frame clones and leaves some out. The sample lists millions of clones, roughly 95% occurring once. Sequences were obtained from naive CD4+ T cells sorted from blood. These receptor sequences come from a man between 18 and 29 years old in good health. The CDR3 runs from the conserved cysteine through the conserved F or W. Each record gives: clone size, V gene, D gene, J gene, CDR3 length, CDR3 DNA, CDR3 protein. The D gene is left open where the match is weak. Rows give clone size only sometimes, using once, few, many, or a class for an expanded clone.

>-|TRBV6-5|TRBD1|TRBJ2-5|15
TGTGCCAGCAGTCCCGACAGGGGCGCAGTGGAGACCCAGTACTTC
CASSPDRGAVETQYF
>-|TRBV5-1|-|TRBJ2-5|14
TGCGCCAGCAGCGGAGGTGGGGGCCAAGAGACCCAGTACTTC
CASSGGGGQETQYF
>-|TRBV5-6|TRBD1|TRBJ2-2|17
TGTGCCAGCAGCTTGGCCACAGGGGCCACAAACACCGGGGAGCTGTTTTTT
CASSLATGATNTGELFF
>-|TRBV6-6|-|TRBJ2-7|13
TGTGCCAGCAGTTATGGGGCGGCCTACGAGCAGTACTTC
CASSYGAAYEQYF
>-|TRBV7-9|TRBD2|TRBJ2-5|13
TGTGCCTCGAGCGGGGGCAACCAAGAGACCCAGTACTTC
CASSGGNQETQYF
>-|TRBV7-2|-|TRBJ2-5|14
TGTGCCAGCAGCTTTGTAGGGAAACAAGAGACCCAGTACTTC
CASSFVGKQETQYF
>-|TRBV6-1|-|TRBJ1-2|15
TGTGCCAGCAGTGAAGCGCTTGCTGGGGCGTATGGCTACACCTTC
CASSEALAGAYGYTF
>-|TRBV7-9|TRBD1|TRBJ2-5|14
TGTGCCAGCAGCAACAGGGGTTTGGCGGAGACCCAGTACTTC
CASSNRGLAETQYF
>-|TRBV11-2|-|TRBJ1-2|13
TGTGCCAGCAGTCCACAGGGCCTCTATGGCTACACCTTC
CASSPQGLYGYTF
>-|TRBV5-1|TRBD1|TRBJ1-1|15
TGCGCCAGCAGCTCCCGGACAGGGGCGAACACTGAAGCTTTCTTT
CASSSRTGANTEAFF
>-|TRBV5-6|TRBD2|TRBJ2-1|15
TGTGCCAGCAGTTATTACGGGACTAGCGACAATGAGCAGTTCTTC
CASSYYGTSDNEQFF
>-|TRBV15|TRBD1|TRBJ2-3|17
TGTGCCACCAGCAGAGAAATTCAGGGGGCACTCACAGATACGCAGTATTTT
CATSREIQGALTDTQYF
>-|TRBV10-3|-|TRBJ2-7|15
TGTGCCATCAGTGAGTCGACCCTGGGAGAATACGAGCAGTACTTC
CAISESTLGEYEQYF
>-|TRBV19|-|TRBJ1-4|16
TGTGCCAGTAGTGGCGGCCTTGCAGCAACTAATGAAAAACTGTTTTTT
CASSGGLAATNEKLFF
>once|TRBV28|-|TRBJ1-2|14
TGTGCCAGCACCTCAGGGGACGCCGTCTTTGGCTACACCTTC
CASTSGDAVFGYTF
>once|TRBV5-1|TRBD1|TRBJ1-3|14
TGCGCCAGCAGCCTGACAGGGACTGGAAACACCATATATTTT
CASSLTGTGNTIYF
>-|TRBV28|-|TRBJ1-3|14
TGTGCCAGCAGTTTTTACAGGGAAGGAAACACCATATATTTT
CASSFYREGNTIYF
>-|TRBV7-9|-|TRBJ2-7|15
TGTGCCAGCAGCTTAGAAGGACCAGCCTTCTACGAGCAGTACTTC
CASSLEGPAFYEQYF
>-|TRBV9|TRBD2|TRBJ2-3|16
TGTGCCAGCAGCTCCGGACTAGCGGGAGGCGAGGATACGCAGTATTTT
CASSSGLAGGEDTQYF
>-|TRBV5-6|-|TRBJ1-5|13
TGTGCCAGCAGCTTAGAACTTAATCAGCCCCAGCATTTT
CASSLELNQPQHF
>-|TRBV29-1|TRBD1|TRBJ2-3|14
TGCAGCGTGTACGAGACAGGGCGAGGTGATACGCAGTATTTT
CSVYETGRGDTQYF
>-|TRBV28|TRBD1|TRBJ2-2|16
TGTGCCAGCAGTTTATTGGGGACAGGGAGGACCGGGGAGCTGTTTTTT
CASSLLGTGRTGELFF
>-|TRBV5-4|-|TRBJ1-3|15
TGTGCCAGCAGCTTGTCAGATACATCGGGCGTCACCATATATTTT
CASSLSDTSGVTIYF
>-|TRBV21-1|-|TRBJ2-7|13
TGTGCCAGCCCGGGACCGCGCTCCTACGAGCAGTACTTC
CASPGPRSYEQYF
>-|TRBV4-2|TRBD1|TRBJ2-7|17
TGTGCCAGCAGCCAATCTAGGACAGGACGAAGCTCCTACGAGCAGTACTTC
CASSQSRTGRSSYEQYF
>few|TRBV7-9|TRBD1|TRBJ1-1|14
TGTGCCAGCAGCTTCCAGGGGGCCCACACTGAAGCTTTCTTT
CASSFQGAHTEAFF
>-|TRBV7-6|TRBD1|TRBJ2-7|13
TGTGCCAGCAGCCGGGACAGAGACTACGAGCAGTACTTC
CASSRDRDYEQYF
>once|TRBV25-1|-|TRBJ2-7|13
TGTGCCAGCAGTGGAACTCCGTCCTACGAGCAGTACTTC
CASSGTPSYEQYF
>-|TRBV7-2|TRBD1|TRBJ2-3|16
TGTGCCAGCAGCTTACAGGGGGCGATAATGACAGATACGCAGTATTTT
CASSLQGAIMTDTQYF
>once|TRBV6-1|-|TRBJ1-1|13
TGTGCCAGCAGTGACCGCGCGCCGCCAGAAGCTTTCTTT
CASSDRAPPEAFF
>-|TRBV10-3|-|TRBJ1-2|15
TGTGCCATCAGTGAAGGACAGAGGTCTAACTATGGCTACACCTTC
CAISEGQRSNYGYTF
>few|TRBV10-3|-|TRBJ1-2|13
TGTGCCATCAGCCCTACAGGAACCTATGGCTACACCTTC
CAISPTGTYGYTF
>-|TRBV7-2|-|TRBJ1-3|14
TGTGCCAGCAGCTTATTGTCCTCTGGAAACACCATATATTTT
CASSLLSSGNTIYF
>-|TRBV6-1|-|TRBJ1-5|13
TGTGCCAGCAGTGAGGCCGGGTGGCAGCCCCAGCATTTT
CASSEAGWQPQHF
>once|TRBV4-1|-|TRBJ1-5|17
TGCGCCAGCAGCCAAGAGACTAGGGGAGGTAGTAATCAGCCCCAGCATTTT
CASSQETRGGSNQPQHF
>-|TRBV5-4|-|TRBJ2-3|15
TGTGCCAGCAGCCCGAGCGGGCATCCCACAGATACGCAGTATTTT
CASSPSGHPTDTQYF
>-|TRBV11-3|-|TRBJ2-2|16
TGTGCCAGCAGCTACGACGGGACGTCGAACACCGGGGAGCTGTTTTTT
CASSYDGTSNTGELFF
>-|TRBV5-1|-|TRBJ1-2|13
TGCGCCAGCAGCTCTACACTAAACTATGGCTACACCTTC
CASSSTLNYGYTF
>once|TRBV19|-|TRBJ1-2|15
TGTGCCAGTAGTCCAGGGGACGCAAATAACTATGGCTACACCTTC
CASSPGDANNYGYTF
>-|TRBV5-1|TRBD1|TRBJ2-2|18
TGCGCCAGCAGCTTAACGTTTGGGACAGGGTGGAACACCGGGGAGCTGTTTTTT
CASSLTFGTGWNTGELFF
>once|TRBV6-1|TRBD1|TRBJ2-1|15
TGTGCCAGCAGGACTGACAGGGGGCGAATAAATGAGCAGTTCTTC
CASRTDRGRINEQFF
>-|TRBV6-5|-|TRBJ2-7|11
TGTGCCAGCAGTGCAGACTACGAGCAGTACTTC
CASSADYEQYF
>-|TRBV19|TRBD1|TRBJ1-5|15
TGTGCCAGTAGTATTGGACAGGTTTATCATCAGCCCCAGCATTTT
CASSIGQVYHQPQHF
>-|TRBV18|TRBD1|TRBJ2-7|17
TGTGCCAGCTCACCACCGGGACAGGGTGATAGGGACTACGAGCAGTACTTC
CASSPPGQGDRDYEQYF
>-|TRBV10-3|TRBD1|TRBJ2-2|17
TGTGCCATCAGTGAGTCTCCGGGACAGGTTAACACCGGGGAGCTGTTTTTT
CAISESPGQVNTGELFF
>-|TRBV30|TRBD2|TRBJ2-7|16
TGTGCCTGGACCTCAGGCGGGGGGGCCCTATCCTACGAGCAGTACTTC
CAWTSGGGALSYEQYF
>-|TRBV28|TRBD2|TRBJ2-5|15
TGTGCCAGCAGCCCTAGCGGGGGGGCCTCAGAGACCCAGTACTTC
CASSPSGGASETQYF
>-|TRBV9|TRBD1|TRBJ2-7|15
TGTGCCAGCAGCGTTACGACAGGGGAATCGGACGAGCAGTACTTC
CASSVTTGESDEQYF
>once|TRBV5-4|TRBD2|TRBJ2-3|16
TGTGCCAGCAGCCCCCTAGCGGGAGGGAGCACAGATACGCAGTATTTT
CASSPLAGGSTDTQYF
>-|TRBV2|TRBD1|TRBJ1-1|12
TGTGCCAGCAGTGGACAGGGGAATGCAGCTTTCTTT
CASSGQGNAAFF